Listed below are T cell receptor beta chains from one sample, sequenced in a study of T cell responses to AZD1222 COVID-19 vaccine. The protocol was immunoSEQ multiplex PCR, while the TCRdb copy is restricted to in-frame clones and leaves out a portion. Of nearly 80,000 clones detected, around 82% appear once; the ten largest clones hold roughly a fifth. Source: peripheral blood, taken on day 0 of AZD1222 vaccination. Receptor source: an adult in good health. CDR3s include the opening cysteine and the closing phenylalanine or tryptophan. D genes are given only for firm matches. Clone size is not always given. Where it is, it says once, few, many or a class for expanded clones.

D | J | size | V | CDR3 | DNA
- | TRBJ2-7 | - | TRBV27 | CASKLAGEQYF | TGTGCCAGCAAACTAGCTGGCGAGCAGTACTTC
TRBD2 | TRBJ2-7 | - | TRBV10-2 | CASSVTSGSYEQYF | TGCGCCAGCAGTGTCACTAGCGGGTCCTACGAGCAGTACTTC
- | TRBJ1-5 | - | TRBV7-8 | CASSLWGLNQPQHF | TGTGCCAGCAGCCTGTGGGGGCTAAATCAGCCCCAGCATTTT
- | TRBJ1-5 | - | TRBV4-1 | CASSHPNQPQHF | TGCGCCAGCAGCCATCCCAATCAGCCCCAGCATTTT
TRBD1 | TRBJ1-2 | once | TRBV7-2 | CASSLDTGGYGYTF | TGTGCCAGCAGCTTAGACACAGGGGGCTATGGCTACACCTTC
- | TRBJ2-7 | once | TRBV7-7 | CASSPAGTGTYEQYF | TGTGCCAGCAGCCCAGCCGGGACCGGAACCTACGAGCAGTACTTC
TRBD1 | TRBJ2-2 | - | TRBV30 | CAWSPKDRITGELFF | TGTGCCTGGAGCCCTAAGGACAGGATTACCGGGGAGCTGTTTTTT
- | TRBJ2-3 | - | TRBV12-3/TRBV12-4 | CASSHLDTQYF | TGTGCCAGCAGCCACCTCGATACGCAGTATTTT
TRBD1 | TRBJ1-1 | - | TRBV5-1 | CASSSDRWGTEAFF | TGCGCCAGCAGCTCGGACAGGTGGGGGACTGAAGCTTTCTTT
TRBD1 | TRBJ2-5 | - | TRBV7-9 | CASSPRTGPEETQYF | TGTGCCAGCAGCCCTAGGACAGGGCCCGAAGAGACCCAGTACTTC
- | TRBJ1-6 | - | TRBV19 | CASSTGQGRNSPLHF | TGTGCCAGTAGTACGGGACAAGGGCGGAATTCACCCCTCCACTTT
TRBD1 | TRBJ1-2 | - | TRBV6-1 | CASSDMGDSHYTF | TGTGCCAGCAGTGACATGGGGGACAGCCACTACACCTTC
- | TRBJ1-5 | - | TRBV10-1 | CASSEGNQPQHF | TGCGCCAGCAGTGAAGGGAATCAGCCCCAGCATTTT
- | TRBJ2-2 | - | TRBV5-1 | CASSLRHPSNTGELFF | TGCGCCAGCAGCCTACGACATCCCTCGAACACCGGGGAGCTGTTTTTT
TRBD2 | TRBJ2-5 | - | TRBV6-5 | CASSTVTAGAETQYF | TGTGCCAGCAGTACCGTTACAGCGGGAGCGGAGACCCAGTACTTC
- | TRBJ1-2 | - | TRBV5-4 | CASRKGPLYGYTF | TGTGCCTCGCGGAAGGGACCACTCTATGGCTACACCTTC
- | TRBJ1-2 | - | TRBV3-1/TRBV3-2 | CASSQGEEGGYTF | TGTGCCAGCAGCCAAGGGGAAGAAGGTGGCTACACCTTC
TRBD2 | TRBJ2-5 | - | TRBV7-9 | CASSLEPAGGKETQYF | TGTGCCAGCAGCTTAGAACCGGCGGGGGGGAAAGAGACCCAGTACTTC
- | TRBJ2-3 | - | TRBV11-2 | CASSQGSHRTDTQYF | TGTGCCAGCAGCCAAGGGTCACACCGCACAGATACGCAGTATTTT
- | TRBJ1-6 | - | TRBV18 | CASSPSSYNSPLHF | TGTGCCAGCTCACCAAGCTCCTATAATTCACCCCTCCACTTT
- | TRBJ2-5 | few | TRBV5-4 | CASSWDNQETQYF | TGTGCCAGCAGCTGGGACAACCAAGAGACCCAGTACTTC
TRBD1 | TRBJ1-6 | once | TRBV5-1 | CASSLAGTGGNNSPLHF | TGCGCCAGCAGCTTGGCCGGGACAGGCGGGAATAATTCACCCCTCCACTTT
TRBD1 | TRBJ1-6 | - | TRBV10-3 | CAISESQGRNSPLHF | TGTGCCATCAGTGAGTCACAGGGGCGTAATTCACCCCTCCACTTT
- | TRBJ1-6 | - | TRBV3-1/TRBV3-2 | CASSGGDPSSSYNSPLHF | TGTGCCAGCAGTGGGGGAGACCCTTCGAGCTCCTATAATTCACCCCTCCACTTT
TRBD2 | TRBJ2-1 | once | TRBV7-9 | CASSLALGGRAFWNEQFF | TGTGCCAGCAGCTTAGCGCTGGGCGGGAGGGCCTTTTGGAATGAGCAGTTCTTC